This TCR beta chain was captured in a study of cytomegalovirus exposure and HLA in healthy donors. At collection, donors were nominally healthy, but unrecorded immune exposures were probable. 13 Jbeta primers and 60 Vbeta primers were used for the PCR. This table comes from immunoSEQ multiplex PCR, and its TCRdb copy is limited to in-frame clones, with some not included. The data contain roughly 140,000 clones, roughly 84% of them seen just once; the ten biggest clones take up 2% to 3%. Study-level points and caveats: An apparent linkage of common viral pathogens to several of the most significant clusters emerged in a later analysis. Analyses of presence/absence relied on an assumption of roughly uniform sequencing depth across donors. From TCR beta sequences, most subjects' HLA-A and HLA-B alleles were reportedly predicted accurately.

The CDR3 sequence is 13 residues long. CDR1 SGHAT and CDR2 FQNNGV come from the germline V gene. V was clipped by 1 base and J by 4 bases, with 8 bases between them. This clone was seen a single time. Its antigen remains unidentified. This same CDR3 is encoded by further DNA sequences in the sample. The receptor was derived from a boy younger than 10 in good health and CMV-seronegative. Sequencing was performed on PBMCs. The chain has TRBV11-2 and TRBJ2-7; D unclear. Here the CDR3 DNA reads TGTGCCAGCAGCTTAGGGGCTACGTACGAGCAGTACTTC. This encodes CASSLGATYEQYF.